This TCR beta chain derives from a study of beta chain features in type 1 diabetes (dated by TCRdb to about 2018). Background for the entire study: Mean age, gender distribution, total cell number and subset yield did not differ between patients and healthy donors. A total of approximately 100 million sorted cells were examined across all samples, and the number of cells per subset was strongly correlated with RNA yield. In the study, TCRB repertoires of sorted circulating CD4+ T cell subsets from recently diagnosed type 1 diabetes patients were compared with those of matched healthy donors. Regulatory and stem cell-like memory subsets were obtained from only 8 patients and roughly 8 healthy donors, while naive and central memory subsets were obtained from all 30 or so donors.

The High Capacity cDNA Reverse Transcription Kit was used to reverse transcribe all of the isolated RNA, meaning that expressed TCRB transcripts were what got sequenced. Naive, central memory and regulatory T cell samples underwent deep immunoSEQ sequencing, averaging around 3.6 million total reads per sample. Sorted cells were lysed in RLT buffer and RNA was extracted with DNase-treated RNeasy Micro or Mini kits, depending on cell number. Each cell subset was processed on its own to prevent cross-contamination, while patient and healthy donor samples were processed together. The immunoSEQ multiplex PCR was used to amplify TCRB sequences from cDNA, generating 87-bp fragments that spanned the CDR3 region. Amplicons were sequenced on the Illumina HiSeq platform. The paper's processing steps were these. PCR bias was corrected computationally using synthetic template baselines, and reads within Hamming distance 2 were collapsed, with unmergeable singletons discarded. By aligning reads against IMGT, V, D and J genes, CDR3 length, and insertions or deletions at six rearrangement sites were assigned. Within each subset, clonotype counts were normalized to the number of sorted cells before true diversity and Gini coefficients were calculated with the tcR R package. The overlap coefficient, calculated on TCRB nucleotide sequences, was used to quantify repertoire sharing. Held by TCRdb, this immuneACCESS table contains in-frame sequences only and omits some clones. Under half of the omission traces to an unresolved V gene where checked; the cause of the rest is unknown. Clonal size and the V and J genes are those of that table, whereas D and trimming came from the DNA. The sample data list around 40,000 clones, and 60% to 75% of these were observed just once. Clones ranked in the top ten supply 1.5% to 2% of the sample.

From each donor, a single peripheral blood sample of 95 to 150 mL on average was drawn into heparinised tubes. Using a panel that included CD45RO, CCR7, CD25, CD127, CD95 and CD27, naive, central memory, regulatory and stem cell-like memory CD4+ T cells were sorted on a BD FACSAria II. Every sorted population had a purity above 98%. Right away, PBMCs were isolated by Lymphoprep density gradient centrifugation and were stained directly, with no culture step. So that batch effects would be minimized, each experiment stained and sorted samples in pairs, pairing one healthy donor with one patient. This clone was recorded once. Its antigen target is currently unknown. One base away there is no much larger clone; base qualities are not given. The V end loses 5 bases and the J end loses 3 bases, and a stretch of 14 bases separates them. Including the terminal cysteine and phenylalanine, the CDR3 comprises 14 residues. The retained sequence is limited to the CDR3, 42 bases, with the frame set at the first base. The CDR1 and CDR2 encoded by the germline V gene are MNHEY and SVGAGI.

The paper as a whole reports these results and caveats: At VDJ recombination sites, patients with type 1 diabetes made fewer insertions and deleted more nucleotides, a pattern implying thymic rearrangement abnormalities. Type 1 diabetes patients showed a moderate but significant shortening of TCRB CDR3 length in all four CD4+ subsets. Because cDNA was sequenced instead of genomic DNA, activated cells with high expression could be over-represented, although the groups did not differ in activation or CD3 levels. Naive, central memory and regulatory TCRB repertoires appeared more similar among patients than among healthy donors. Because small numbers of individuals were included in the HLA sub-analyses, any influence of HLA type on TCRB rearrangement was left unresolved. Shorter templates might be favored by PCR, yet because patient and control samples were amplified and corrected together, any such skew would affect both groups equally.

The chain is made from TRBV6-5 and TRBJ2-7; the best D guess is TRBD2, with 6 bases matching. Sequences were obtained from Tregs from blood. The meaning of the sample's cell subset or site label: regulatory CD4+ T cells. The sequence was obtained from a man aged 25 to 45 with type 1 diabetes. Some clones in this sample may be carry-over from other donors' samples. The DNA is as follows: TGTGCCAGCAGTAAGGGACTCATTAACTACGAGCAGTACTTC. The resulting protein is CASSKGLINYEQYF.